This T cell receptor beta chain emerged from a study of identifying expanded T cells in peripheral blood. Study-wide results and caveats: Variance in clone template counts between approximately 2-week samples significantly increased with total template count across all healthy donors. Roughly 1.2 clones differed between technical replicates, versus approximately 17 and 20 over time.

In regard to this clone: What it recognizes is unknown.

The repertoire was sequenced with immunoSEQ multiplex PCR; TCRdb's copy has only in-frame clones and lacks some. The sample records around 100,000 clones, approximately 90% being singletons. During the collection period, no donor immune events like infections were recorded. Sequenced sample: blood. This receptor was taken from a person between 18 and 75 years old in good health.

DNA of the CDR3: TGTGCCAGCAGCGAGTCGCAGACCTTCTATGGCTACACCTTC. As protein: CASSESQTFYGYTF. The rearrangement links TRBV6-1 to TRBJ1-2, with D uncertain. V was trimmed by 6 bases and J by 4 bases, leaving 15 bases between them. Per germline, CDR1 MNHNS and CDR2 SASEGT. The CDR3 is made up of 14 amino acids.